The rows below give T cell receptor beta chains drawn from one sample of a study of blood T cells in healthy people across ages. TCRdb reprocessed the 5' RACE reads via MiXCR and lists one record per CDR3 protein. The table lists 1.5 million to 2 million distinct CDR3 sequences, 28% of them singletons. The specimen was blood. The source of these receptors is a woman in her twenties or thirties in good health. Each CDR3 is given with its conserved first and last residue. The D gene is left open where the match is weak. Clone size is shown for a subset of rows, as once, few, many or a class of expanded clone.

>TRBV7-3|TRBJ2-3|-|-
CASSDSRGADTQYF
TGTGCCAGCAGTGACTCGAGGGGGGCAGATACGCAGTATTTT
>TRBV27|TRBJ1-1|TRBD1|-
CASSYTGGITEAFF
TGTGCCAGCAGTTATACAGGGGGAATAACTGAAGCTTTCTTT
>TRBV5-6|TRBJ1-5|TRBD1|few
CASSLAGQGFYSNQPQHF
TGTGCCAGCAGCTTGGCGGGACAGGGATTCTATAGCAATCAGCCCCAGCATTTT
>TRBV6-1|TRBJ1-1|-|few
CASILYTEAFF
TGTGCCAGCATCCTCTACACTGAAGCTTTCTTT
>TRBV7-9|TRBJ1-2|-|-
CASSFRSGLLTYGYTF
TGTGCCAGCAGCTTCCGTTCGGGTCTTTTAACCTATGGCTACACCTTC
>TRBV29-1|TRBJ2-3|TRBD2|many
CSATSGRRTDTQYF
TGTAGCGCTACTAGCGGGAGAAGAACAGATACGCAGTATTTT
>TRBV5-1|TRBJ2-6|-|-
CASGSRGGSGANVLTF
TGCGCCAGCGGCTCGAGGGGGGGATCGGGGGCCAACGTCCTGACTTTC
>TRBV18|TRBJ1-2|-|few
CASKLDSGKYGYTF
TGTGCCAGCAAGCTGGACAGCGGAAAGTATGGCTACACCTTC
>TRBV5-1|TRBJ1-6|-|many
CASTWGLGSASPLHF
TGCGCCAGCACCTGGGGCCTCGGGTCGGCTTCACCCCTCCACTTT
>TRBV7-9|TRBJ2-6|TRBD1|-
CASSSLVGGQDTSGANVLTF
TGTGCCAGCAGCTCCCTTGTGGGGGGACAGGACACATCTGGGGCCAACGTCCTGACTTTC